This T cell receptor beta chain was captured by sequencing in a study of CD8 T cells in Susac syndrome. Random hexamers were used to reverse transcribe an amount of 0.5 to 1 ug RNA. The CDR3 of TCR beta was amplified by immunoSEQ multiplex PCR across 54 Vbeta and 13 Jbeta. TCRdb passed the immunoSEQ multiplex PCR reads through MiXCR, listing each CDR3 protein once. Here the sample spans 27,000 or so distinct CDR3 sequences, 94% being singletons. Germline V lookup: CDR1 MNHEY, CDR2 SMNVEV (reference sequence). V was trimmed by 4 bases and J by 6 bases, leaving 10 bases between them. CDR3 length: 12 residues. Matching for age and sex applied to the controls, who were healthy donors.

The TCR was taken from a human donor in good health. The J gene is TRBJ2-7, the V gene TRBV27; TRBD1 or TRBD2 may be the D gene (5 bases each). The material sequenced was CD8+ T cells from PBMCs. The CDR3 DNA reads TGTGCCAGCAGTTATAAGAGGGGCGAGCAGTACTTC. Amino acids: CASSYKRGEQYF.